Listed below are T cell receptor beta chains from one sample, sequenced in a study of blood T cell repertoires in COVID-19. Sequencing was performed with immunoSEQ multiplex PCR; in TCRdb, only in-frame clones are kept and a portion is missing. The profile covers tens of thousands of clones, with around 87% appearing a single time and more than 1% taken by the ten largest. Material: peripheral blood. The receptors were sampled from a man between 65 and 85 years old with acute or convalescent COVID-19. CDR3s include the opening cysteine and the closing phenylalanine or tryptophan. D genes are given only for firm matches. Only some rows state a clone size, as once, few, many or a class for expanded clones.

CDR3 protein: CASSHRTVFQETQYF
CDR3 DNA: TGTGCCAGCAGCCACCGGACAGTATTTCAAGAGACCCAGTACTTC
clone size: few
V gene: TRBV5-6
D gene: .
J gene: TRBJ2-5

CDR3 protein: CASKGTGYEVYGYTF
CDR3 DNA: TGTGCCAGCAAGGGGACAGGTTACGAGGTCTATGGCTACACCTTC
clone size: .
V gene: TRBV28
D gene: TRBD1
J gene: TRBJ1-2

CDR3 protein: CASGLSNKWWELFF
CDR3 DNA: TGTGCTAGTGGTTTGTCCAACAAGTGGTGGGAGCTGTTTTTT
clone size: .
V gene: TRBV12-5
D gene: .
J gene: TRBJ2-2

CDR3 protein: CSVDTDTQYF
CDR3 DNA: TGCAGCGTAGACACTGATACGCAGTATTTT
clone size: .
V gene: TRBV29-1
D gene: .
J gene: TRBJ2-3

CDR3 protein: CASSLPGGNEQFF
CDR3 DNA: TGTGCCAGCAGCTTACCAGGGGGCAATGAGCAGTTCTTC
clone size: once
V gene: TRBV11-1
D gene: TRBD1
J gene: TRBJ2-1

CDR3 protein: CASSQPAGSGRRSYEQYF
CDR3 DNA: TGTGCCAGCAGCCAACCCGCAGGTAGCGGGAGGAGAAGCTACGAGCAGTACTTC
clone size: .
V gene: TRBV3-1/TRBV3-2
D gene: TRBD2
J gene: TRBJ2-7

CDR3 protein: CASSRDWTSSDTQYF
CDR3 DNA: TGTGCCAGCAGCCGAGATTGGACTAGCTCAGATACGCAGTATTTT
clone size: .
V gene: TRBV14
D gene: TRBD2
J gene: TRBJ2-3

CDR3 protein: CASSSTESSGNTIYF
CDR3 DNA: TGCGCCAGCAGCTCCACAGAGAGCTCTGGAAACACCATATATTTT
clone size: once
V gene: TRBV5-1
D gene: .
J gene: TRBJ1-3

CDR3 protein: CASSQDQRGRGTEAFF
CDR3 DNA: TGCGCCAGCAGCCAAGATCAGCGAGGGCGGGGCACTGAAGCTTTCTTT
clone size: .
V gene: TRBV4-1
D gene: .
J gene: TRBJ1-1

CDR3 protein: CASSAGGTGELETFAYEQYF
CDR3 DNA: TGTGCCAGCAGTGCTGGGGGGACAGGGGAATTGGAGACCTTCGCCTACGAGCAGTACTTC
clone size: few
V gene: TRBV6-1
D gene: TRBD1
J gene: TRBJ2-7